This T cell receptor beta chain stems from a study of T cell responses to AZD1222 COVID-19 vaccine. The length of the CDR3 is 14 residues. Germline V gives CDR1 LGHDT, CDR2 YNNKEL (reference sequence). Trimming pared 5 bases from V and 0 bases from J, leaving 10 bases between. Data came from immunoSEQ multiplex PCR; TCRdb stores just in-frame clones and leaves some out. Here the sample spans more than 120,000 clones, just over 85% being singletons. Points from the study as a whole: There were repertoire samples only from the period after the peak T cell response. Mostly white British, mostly female donors; authors suggested clonal diversity may be underestimated. Vaccine-associated CD4 TCRs ranged over spike, dominating at 160-218 and 743-854. In the spike-specific TCR repertoire, nearly half reportedly target unmutated variant regions.

As for this clone: Its target is not known.

The starting material was peripheral blood, obtained 28 days after the second AZD1222 dose. The V and J genes are TRBV3-1 (or the pseudogene TRBV3-2) and TRBJ2-5; D possibly corresponds to TRBD1 (6 bases). The receptor's source is an adult who received the AZD1222 COVID-19 vaccine. The chain's CDR3 is CASSLGDNQETQYF. CDR3 DNA sequence: TGTGCCAGCAGCTTGGGGGACAACCAAGAGACCCAGTACTTC.